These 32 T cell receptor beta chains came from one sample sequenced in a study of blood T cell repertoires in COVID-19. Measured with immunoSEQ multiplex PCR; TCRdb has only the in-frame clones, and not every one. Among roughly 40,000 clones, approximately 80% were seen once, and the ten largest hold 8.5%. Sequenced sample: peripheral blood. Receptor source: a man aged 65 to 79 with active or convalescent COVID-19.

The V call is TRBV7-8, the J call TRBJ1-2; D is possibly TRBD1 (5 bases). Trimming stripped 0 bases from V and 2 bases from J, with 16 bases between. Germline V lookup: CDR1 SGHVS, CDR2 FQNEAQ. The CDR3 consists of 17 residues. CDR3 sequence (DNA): TGTGCCAGCAGCTTAGCCCGATCGACAGTTTCCAACTATGGCTACACCTTC. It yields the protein CASSLARSTVSNYGYTF.

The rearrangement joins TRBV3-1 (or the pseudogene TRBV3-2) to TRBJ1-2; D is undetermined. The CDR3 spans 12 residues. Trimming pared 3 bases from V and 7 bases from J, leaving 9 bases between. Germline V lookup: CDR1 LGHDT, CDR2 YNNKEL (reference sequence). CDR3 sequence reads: CASSQRERGYTF. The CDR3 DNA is TGTGCCAGCAGCCAGAGGGAGCGTGGCTACACCTTC.

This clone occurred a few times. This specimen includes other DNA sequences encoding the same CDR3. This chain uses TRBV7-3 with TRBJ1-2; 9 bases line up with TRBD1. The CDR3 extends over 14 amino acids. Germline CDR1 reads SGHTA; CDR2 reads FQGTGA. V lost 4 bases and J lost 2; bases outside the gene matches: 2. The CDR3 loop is CASSSGQGNYGYTF. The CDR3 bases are TGTGCCAGCAGCTCGGGACAGGGAAACTATGGCTACACCTTC.

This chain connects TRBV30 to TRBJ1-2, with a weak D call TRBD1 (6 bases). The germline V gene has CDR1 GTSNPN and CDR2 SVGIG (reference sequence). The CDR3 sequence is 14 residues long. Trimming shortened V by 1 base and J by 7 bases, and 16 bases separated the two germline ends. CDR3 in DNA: TGTGCCTGGAGTGCCCACTCGGACAGCTCTGGCTACACCTTC. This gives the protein CAWSAHSDSSGYTF.

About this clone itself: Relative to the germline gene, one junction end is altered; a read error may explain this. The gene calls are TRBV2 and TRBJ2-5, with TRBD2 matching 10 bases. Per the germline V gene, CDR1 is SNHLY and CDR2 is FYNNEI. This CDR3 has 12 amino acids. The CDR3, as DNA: TGTGTCAGCGGGGGGGCCGAAGAGACCCAGTACTTC. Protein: CVSGGAEETQYF.

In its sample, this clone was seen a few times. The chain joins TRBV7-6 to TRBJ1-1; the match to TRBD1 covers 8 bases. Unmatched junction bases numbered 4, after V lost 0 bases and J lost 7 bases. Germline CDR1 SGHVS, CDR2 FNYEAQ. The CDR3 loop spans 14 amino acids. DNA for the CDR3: TGTGCCAGCAGCTTAGCGACAGGGGTTAGTGAAGCTTTCTTT. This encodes CASSLATGVSEAFF.

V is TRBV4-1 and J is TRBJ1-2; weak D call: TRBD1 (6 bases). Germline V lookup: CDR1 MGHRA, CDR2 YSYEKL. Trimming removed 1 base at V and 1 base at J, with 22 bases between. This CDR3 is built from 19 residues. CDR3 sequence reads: CASSQARWAGANLNYGYTF. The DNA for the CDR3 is TGCGCCAGCAGCCAAGCCAGGTGGGCAGGGGCCAATCTTAACTATGGCTACACCTTC.

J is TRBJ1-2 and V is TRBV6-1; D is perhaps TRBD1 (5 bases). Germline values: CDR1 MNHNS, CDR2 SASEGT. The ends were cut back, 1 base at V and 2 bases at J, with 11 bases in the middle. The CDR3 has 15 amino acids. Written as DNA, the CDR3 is TGTGCCAGCAGTGAAGGCCCGGGGGGAAACTATGGCTACACCTTC. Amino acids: CASSEGPGGNYGYTF.

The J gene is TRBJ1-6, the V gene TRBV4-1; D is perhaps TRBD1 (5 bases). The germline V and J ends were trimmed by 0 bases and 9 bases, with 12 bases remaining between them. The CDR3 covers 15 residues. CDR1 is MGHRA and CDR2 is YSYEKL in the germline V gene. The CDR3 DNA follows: TGCGCCAGCAGCCAAGATTCGTTTCAGGGTTCACCCCTCCACTTT. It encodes CASSQDSFQGSPLHF.

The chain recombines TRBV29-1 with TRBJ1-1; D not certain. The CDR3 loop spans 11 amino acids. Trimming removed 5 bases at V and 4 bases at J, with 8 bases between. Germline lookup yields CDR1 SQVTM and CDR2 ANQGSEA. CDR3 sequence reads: CSVPEGTEAFF. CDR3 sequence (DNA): TGCAGCGTTCCTGAGGGCACTGAAGCTTTCTTT.

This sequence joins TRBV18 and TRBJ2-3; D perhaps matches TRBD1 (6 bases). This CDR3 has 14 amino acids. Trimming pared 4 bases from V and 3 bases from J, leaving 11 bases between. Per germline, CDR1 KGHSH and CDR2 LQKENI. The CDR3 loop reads CASSLQTGTDTQYF. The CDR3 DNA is TGTGCCAGCTCACTACAAACAGGGACAGATACGCAGTATTTT.

The CDR3 DNA follows: TGTGCCAGCAGCCCTGGAGGGGGGGCCTGGGAGCAGTACTTC. Its protein product is CASSPGGGAWEQYF. The V gene is TRBV5-6, the J gene TRBJ2-7, with a tentative D call TRBD2 (7 bases). The CDR3 has 14 residues. Trimming removed 4 bases at V and 7 bases at J, with 18 bases between. Germline V gene sequence: CDR1 SGHDT, CDR2 YYEEEE.

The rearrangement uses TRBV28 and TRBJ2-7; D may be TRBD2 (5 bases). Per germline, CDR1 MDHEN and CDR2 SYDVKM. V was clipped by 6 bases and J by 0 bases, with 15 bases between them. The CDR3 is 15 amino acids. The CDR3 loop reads CASRFGVRDSYEQYF. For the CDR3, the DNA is TGTGCCAGCAGGTTCGGAGTGAGGGACTCCTACGAGCAGTACTTC.

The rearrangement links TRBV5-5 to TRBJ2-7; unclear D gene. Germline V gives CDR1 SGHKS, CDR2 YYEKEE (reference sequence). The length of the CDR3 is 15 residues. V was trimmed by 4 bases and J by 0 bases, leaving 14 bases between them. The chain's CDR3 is CASSLSLGSSYEQYF. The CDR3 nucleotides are TGTGCCAGCAGCCTTTCCCTAGGTAGCTCCTACGAGCAGTACTTC.

For the CDR3, the DNA is TGTGCCTGGCGACAGGGGGGAGAAAAACTGTTTTTT. The encoded protein is CAWRQGGEKLFF. The chain is built from TRBV30 and TRBJ1-4; 9 positions agree with TRBD1. V shed 5 bases, J shed 8 bases, and the junction held 3 bases outside the gene matches. The CDR3 sequence is 12 residues long. CDR1 GTSNPN and CDR2 SVGIG come from the germline V gene (reference sequence).

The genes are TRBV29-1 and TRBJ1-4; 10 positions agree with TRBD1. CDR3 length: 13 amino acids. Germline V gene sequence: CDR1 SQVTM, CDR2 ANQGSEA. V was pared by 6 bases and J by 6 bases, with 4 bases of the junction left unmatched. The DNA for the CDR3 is TGCAGCGTACCCGACAGGGGGCATGAAAAACTGTTTTTT. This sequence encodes CSVPDRGHEKLFF.

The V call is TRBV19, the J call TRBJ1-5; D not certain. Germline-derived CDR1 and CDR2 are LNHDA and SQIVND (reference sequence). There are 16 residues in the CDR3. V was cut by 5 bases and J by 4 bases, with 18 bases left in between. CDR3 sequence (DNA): TGTGCCAGTAGTGATCCGCGGGCAGCCAAAAATCAGCCCCAGCATTTT. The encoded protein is CASSDPRAAKNQPQHF. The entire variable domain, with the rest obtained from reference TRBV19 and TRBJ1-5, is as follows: DGGITQSPKYLFRKEGQNVTLSCEQNLNHDAMYWYRQDPGQGLRLIYYSQIVNDFQKGDIAEGYSVSREKKESFPLTVTSAQKNPTAFYLCASSDPRAAKNQPQHFGDGTRLSIL.

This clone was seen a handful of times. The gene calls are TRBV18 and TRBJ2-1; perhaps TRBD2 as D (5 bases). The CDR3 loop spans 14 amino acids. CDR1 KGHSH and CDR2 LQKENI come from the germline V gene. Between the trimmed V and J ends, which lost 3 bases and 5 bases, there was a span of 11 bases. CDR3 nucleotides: TGTGCCAGCTCACCGGAGGCGAGTAACAATGAGCAGTTCTTC. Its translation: CASSPEASNNEQFF. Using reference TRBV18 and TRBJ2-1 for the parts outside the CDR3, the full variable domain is NAGVMQNPRHLVRRRGQEARLRCSPMKGHSHVYWYRQLPEEGLKFMVYLQKENIIDESGMPKERFSAEFPKEGPSILRIQQVVRGDSAAYFCASSPEASNNEQFFGPGTRLTVL.

CDR3 protein: CASGQRGGGYEQYF. CDR3 nucleotides: TGTGCTAGTGGCCAGCGGGGGGGCGGGTACGAGCAGTACTTC. V is TRBV12-5 and J is TRBJ2-7; TRBD2 aligns across 10 bases. Germline CDR1 is LGHNT and CDR2 is FRNRAP. The CDR3 sequence is 14 residues long. With V trimmed by 6 bases and J by 4 bases, 6 bases remained unmatched.

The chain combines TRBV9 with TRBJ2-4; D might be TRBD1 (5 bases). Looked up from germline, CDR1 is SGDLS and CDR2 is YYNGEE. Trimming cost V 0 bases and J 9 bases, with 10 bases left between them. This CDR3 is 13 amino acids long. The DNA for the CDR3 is TGTGCCAGCAGCGTAGGACAGACGAGCATTCAGTACTTC. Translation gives CASSVGQTSIQYF.

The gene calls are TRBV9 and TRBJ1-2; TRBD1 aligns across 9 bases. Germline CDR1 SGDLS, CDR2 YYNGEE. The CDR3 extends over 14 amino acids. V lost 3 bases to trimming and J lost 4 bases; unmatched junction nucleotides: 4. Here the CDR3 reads CASSAQDRGYGYTF. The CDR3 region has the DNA TGTGCCAGCAGCGCCCAGGACAGGGGCTATGGCTACACCTTC.

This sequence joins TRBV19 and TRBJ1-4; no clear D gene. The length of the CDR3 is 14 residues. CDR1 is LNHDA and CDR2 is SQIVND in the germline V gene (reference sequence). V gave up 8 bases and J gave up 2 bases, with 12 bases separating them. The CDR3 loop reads CASAVSVTNEKLFF. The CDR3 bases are TGTGCCAGTGCGGTGTCGGTTACTAATGAAAAACTGTTTTTT.

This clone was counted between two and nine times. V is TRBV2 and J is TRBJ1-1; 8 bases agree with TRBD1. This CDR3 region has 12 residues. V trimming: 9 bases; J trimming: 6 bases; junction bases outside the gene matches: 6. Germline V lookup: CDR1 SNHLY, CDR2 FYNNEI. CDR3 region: CARARTGPEAFF. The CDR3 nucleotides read TGTGCCAGAGCAAGGACAGGGCCTGAAGCTTTCTTT.

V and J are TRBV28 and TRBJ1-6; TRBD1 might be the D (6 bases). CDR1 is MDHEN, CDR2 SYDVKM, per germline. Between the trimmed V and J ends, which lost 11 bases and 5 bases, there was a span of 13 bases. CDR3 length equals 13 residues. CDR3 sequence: CASRGSDNSPLHF. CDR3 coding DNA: TGTGCCTCCAGGGGTTCAGATAATTCACCCCTCCACTTT.

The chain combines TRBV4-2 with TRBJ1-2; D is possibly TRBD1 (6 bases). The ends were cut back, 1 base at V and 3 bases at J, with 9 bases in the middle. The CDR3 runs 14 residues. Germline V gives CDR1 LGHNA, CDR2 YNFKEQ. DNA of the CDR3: TGTGCCAGCAGCCAAGGTTCAGGGGACTATGGCTACACCTTC. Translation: CASSQGSGDYGYTF.

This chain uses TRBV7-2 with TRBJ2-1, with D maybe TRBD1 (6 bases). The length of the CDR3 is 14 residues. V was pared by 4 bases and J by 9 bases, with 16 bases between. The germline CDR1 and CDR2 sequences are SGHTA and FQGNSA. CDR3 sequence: CASSWNRDSSEQFF. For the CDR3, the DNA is TGTGCCAGCAGCTGGAACAGGGATAGTAGTGAGCAGTTCTTC.

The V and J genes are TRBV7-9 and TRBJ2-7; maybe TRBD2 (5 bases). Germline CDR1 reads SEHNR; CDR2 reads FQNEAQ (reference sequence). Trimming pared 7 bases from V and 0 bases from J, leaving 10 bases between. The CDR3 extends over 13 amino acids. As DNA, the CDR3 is TGTGCCAGCACCTCGGGGAACTCCTACGAGCAGTACTTC. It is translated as CASTSGNSYEQYF.

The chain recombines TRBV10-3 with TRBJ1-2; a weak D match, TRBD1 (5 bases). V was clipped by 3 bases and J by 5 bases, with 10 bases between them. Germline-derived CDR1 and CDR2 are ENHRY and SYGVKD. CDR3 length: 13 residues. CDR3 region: CAISEPDSYGYTF. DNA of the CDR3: TGTGCCATCAGTGAACCAGACAGTTATGGCTACACCTTC.

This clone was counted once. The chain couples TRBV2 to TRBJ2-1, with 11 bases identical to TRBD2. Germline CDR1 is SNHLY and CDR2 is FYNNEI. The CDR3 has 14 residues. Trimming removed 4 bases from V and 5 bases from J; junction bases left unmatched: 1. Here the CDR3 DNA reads TGTGCCAGCAGTGCTAGCGGGGGGAACAATGAGCAGTTCTTC. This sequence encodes CASSASGGNNEQFF.

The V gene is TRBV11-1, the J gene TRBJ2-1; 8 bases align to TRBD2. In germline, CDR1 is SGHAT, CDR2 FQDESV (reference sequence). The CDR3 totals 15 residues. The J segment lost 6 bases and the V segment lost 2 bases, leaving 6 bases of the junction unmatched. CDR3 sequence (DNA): TGTGCCAGCAGCTTATCCGGGGGGGCCTCCAATGAGCAGTTCTTC. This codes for CASSLSGGASNEQFF.

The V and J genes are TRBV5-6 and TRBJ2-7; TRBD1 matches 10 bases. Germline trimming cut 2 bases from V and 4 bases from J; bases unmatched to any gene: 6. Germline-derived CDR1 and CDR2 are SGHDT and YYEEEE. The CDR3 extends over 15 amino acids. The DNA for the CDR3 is TGTGCCAGCAGCTTCCCCGGACAGGGGGTTTACGAGCAGTACTTC. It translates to CASSFPGQGVYEQYF.

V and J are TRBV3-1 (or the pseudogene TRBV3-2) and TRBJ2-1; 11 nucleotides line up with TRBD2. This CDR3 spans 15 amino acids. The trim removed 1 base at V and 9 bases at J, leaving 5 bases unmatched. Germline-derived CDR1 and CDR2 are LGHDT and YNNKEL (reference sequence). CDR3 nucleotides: TGTGCCAGCAGCCAAGTGACTAGCGGGGCCGGTGAGCAGTTCTTC. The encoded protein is CASSQVTSGAGEQFF.